This paragraph reports one TCR beta chain. The data derive from a study of blood T cell repertoires in COVID-19. Study at large: Samples of COVID-19 (acute and convalescent) were obtained from the United States, Italy and Spain. Sources were T cells, B-cell-depleted T cells, or PBMCs; the material itself was cDNA or gDNA.

As handled by the study authors: Counts of nucleated cells, estimated from reference gene primer amplification, were obtained. TCRdb's copy holds only in-frame clones and misses some; the assay was immunoSEQ multiplex PCR. That table gives V, J and clone size, and the DNA gave D and trimming. Of roughly 42,000 clones in the sample, around 88% are singletons; the top ten hold 3.5% to 4.5%. Germline V CDR1 and CDR2: MNHEY, SVGAGI. V dropped 5 bases and J dropped 6 bases, with 15 bases sitting between them. The CDR3 runs to 14 residues. The chain recombines TRBV6-5 with TRBJ2-3; D remains ambiguous. What was sequenced was peripheral blood. This receptor was obtained from a human donor in a cohort sampled during active COVID-19. In DNA, the CDR3 is TGTGCCAGCAGTAGTCACCTATCCGCGGATACGCAGTATTTT. The encoded protein is CASSSHLSADTQYF.